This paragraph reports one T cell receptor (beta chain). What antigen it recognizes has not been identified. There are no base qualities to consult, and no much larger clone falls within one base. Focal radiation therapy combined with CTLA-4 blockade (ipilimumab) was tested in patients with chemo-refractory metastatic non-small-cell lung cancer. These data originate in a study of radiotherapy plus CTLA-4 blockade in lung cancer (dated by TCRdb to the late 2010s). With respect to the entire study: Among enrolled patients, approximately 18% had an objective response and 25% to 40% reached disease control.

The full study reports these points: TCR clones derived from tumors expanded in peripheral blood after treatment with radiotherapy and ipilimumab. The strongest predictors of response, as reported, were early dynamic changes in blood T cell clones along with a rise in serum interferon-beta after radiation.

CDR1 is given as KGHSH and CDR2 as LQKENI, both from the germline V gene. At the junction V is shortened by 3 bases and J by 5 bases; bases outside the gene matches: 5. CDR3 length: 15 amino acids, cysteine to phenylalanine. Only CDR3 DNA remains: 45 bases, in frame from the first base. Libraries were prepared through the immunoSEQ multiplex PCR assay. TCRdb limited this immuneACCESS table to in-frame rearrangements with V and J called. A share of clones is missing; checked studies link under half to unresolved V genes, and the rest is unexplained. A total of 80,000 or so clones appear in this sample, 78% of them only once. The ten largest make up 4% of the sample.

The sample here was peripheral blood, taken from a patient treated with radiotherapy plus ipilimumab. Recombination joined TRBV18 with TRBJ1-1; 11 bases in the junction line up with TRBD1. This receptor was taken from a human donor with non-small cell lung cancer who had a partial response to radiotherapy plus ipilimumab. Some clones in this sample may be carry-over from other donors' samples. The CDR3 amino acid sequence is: CASSPSGTGGTEAFF. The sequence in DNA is TGTGCCAGCTCACCGTCCGGGACAGGGGGGACTGAAGCTTTCTTT.